What follows describes a single TCR beta chain. This record belongs to a study of blood T cell repertoires in COVID-19. Overall study context: Donors in the United States, Italy and Spain gave samples during acute or convalescent COVID-19. Sources were T cells, B-cell-depleted T cells, or PBMCs; the material itself was cDNA or gDNA.

Original processing notes: For nucleated cells, counts were estimated from reference gene primer amplification. Clones were read by immunoSEQ multiplex PCR, and TCRdb kept only the in-frame ones, dropping some. V, J and clone size derive from that table, while D and trimming were established from the DNA sequence. The data hold some 97,000 clones, with over 65% observed a single time. This CDR3 is built from 13 residues. The junction had 5 bases not matched to a gene; V was cut back by 3 bases and J by 7 bases. The sequence derives from a human donor in a cohort sampled during active COVID-19. The chain is built from TRBV12-3 or TRBV12-4 and TRBJ1-1; 7 nucleotides line up with TRBD1. The sequenced sample consisted of peripheral blood. The CDR3 is CASSLTGSVEAFF. The CDR3 DNA is TGTGCCAGCAGTTTGACAGGGTCGGTTGAAGCTTTCTTT.